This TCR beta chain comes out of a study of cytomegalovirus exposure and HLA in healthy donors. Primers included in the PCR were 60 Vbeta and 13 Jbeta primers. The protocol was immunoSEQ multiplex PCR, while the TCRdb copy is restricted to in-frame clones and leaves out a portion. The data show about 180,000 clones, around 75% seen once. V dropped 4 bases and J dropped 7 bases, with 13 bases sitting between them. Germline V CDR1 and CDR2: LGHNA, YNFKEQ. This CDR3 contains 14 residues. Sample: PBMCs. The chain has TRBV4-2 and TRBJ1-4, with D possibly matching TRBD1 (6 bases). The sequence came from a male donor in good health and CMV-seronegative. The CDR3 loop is CASSLPQGGEKLFF. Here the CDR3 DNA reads TGTGCCAGCAGCCTCCCCCAAGGGGGTGAAAAACTGTTTTTT.